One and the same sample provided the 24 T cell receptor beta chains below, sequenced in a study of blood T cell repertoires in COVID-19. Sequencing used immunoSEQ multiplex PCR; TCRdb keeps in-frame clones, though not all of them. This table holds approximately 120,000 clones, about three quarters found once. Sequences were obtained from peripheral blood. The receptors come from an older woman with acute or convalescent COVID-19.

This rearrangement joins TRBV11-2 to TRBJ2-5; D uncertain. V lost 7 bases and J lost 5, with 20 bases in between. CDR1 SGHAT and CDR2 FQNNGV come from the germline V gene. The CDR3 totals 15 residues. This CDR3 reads CASKLSPVRHETQYF. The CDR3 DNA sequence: TGTGCCAGCAAACTTAGCCCTGTCCGGCACGAGACCCAGTACTTC.

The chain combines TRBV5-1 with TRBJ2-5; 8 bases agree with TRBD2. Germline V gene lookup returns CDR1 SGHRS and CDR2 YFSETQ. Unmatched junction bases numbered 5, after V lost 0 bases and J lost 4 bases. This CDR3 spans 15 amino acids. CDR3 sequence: CASSLGRGGAETQYF. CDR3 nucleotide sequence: TGCGCCAGCAGCTTGGGACGGGGGGGCGCAGAGACCCAGTACTTC.

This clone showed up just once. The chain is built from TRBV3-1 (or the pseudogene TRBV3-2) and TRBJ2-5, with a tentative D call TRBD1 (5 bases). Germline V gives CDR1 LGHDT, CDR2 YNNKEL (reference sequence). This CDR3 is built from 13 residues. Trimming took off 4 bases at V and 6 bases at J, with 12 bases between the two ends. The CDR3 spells CASSLQGRQTQYF. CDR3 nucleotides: TGTGCCAGCAGCCTTCAGGGAAGGCAGACCCAGTACTTC.

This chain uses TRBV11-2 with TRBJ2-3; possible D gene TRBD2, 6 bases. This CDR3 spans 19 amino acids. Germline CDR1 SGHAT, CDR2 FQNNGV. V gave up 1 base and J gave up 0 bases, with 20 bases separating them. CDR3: CASSLGFSGSAGSTDTQYF. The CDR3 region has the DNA TGTGCCAGCAGCTTAGGATTTTCGGGTTCGGCGGGGAGCACAGATACGCAGTATTTT. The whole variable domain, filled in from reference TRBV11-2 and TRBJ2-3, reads EAGVAQSPRYKIIEKRQSVAFWCNPISGHATLYWYQQILGQGPKLLIQFQNNGVVDDSQLPKDRFSAERLKGVDSTLKIQPAKLEDSAVYLCASSLGFSGSAGSTDTQYFGPGTRLTVL.

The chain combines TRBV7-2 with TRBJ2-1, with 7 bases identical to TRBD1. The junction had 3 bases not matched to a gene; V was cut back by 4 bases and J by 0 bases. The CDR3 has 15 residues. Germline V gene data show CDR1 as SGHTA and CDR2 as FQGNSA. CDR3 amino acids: CASSSDRASYNEQFF. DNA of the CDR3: TGTGCCAGCAGCTCCGACAGGGCCTCCTACAATGAGCAGTTCTTC.

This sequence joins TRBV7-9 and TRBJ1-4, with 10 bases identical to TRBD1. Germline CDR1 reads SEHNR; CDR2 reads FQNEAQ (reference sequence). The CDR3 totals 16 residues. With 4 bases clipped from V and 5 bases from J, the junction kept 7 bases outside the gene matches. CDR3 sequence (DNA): TGTGCCAGCAGCTCCCGGGACAGGGGAGTAAATGAAAAACTGTTTTTT. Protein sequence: CASSSRDRGVNEKLFF.

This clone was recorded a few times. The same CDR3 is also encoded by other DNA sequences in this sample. The CDR3 DNA sequence: TGTGCCAGCAGTGATAGGGGGTCCTCCTACAATGAGCAGTTCTTC. Translated: CASSDRGSSYNEQFF. The chain is built from TRBV6-1 and TRBJ2-1; perhaps TRBD1 as D (6 bases). The V gene's germline CDR1 is MNHNS and CDR2 SASEGT. Trimming cost V 3 bases and J 0 bases, with 9 bases left between them. The CDR3 has 15 residues.

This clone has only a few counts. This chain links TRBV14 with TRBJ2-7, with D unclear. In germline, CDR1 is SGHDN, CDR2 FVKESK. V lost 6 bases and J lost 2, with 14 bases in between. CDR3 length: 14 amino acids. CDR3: CASSPRPDTYEQYF. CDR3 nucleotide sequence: TGTGCCAGCAGTCCGAGACCAGACACCTACGAGCAGTACTTC.

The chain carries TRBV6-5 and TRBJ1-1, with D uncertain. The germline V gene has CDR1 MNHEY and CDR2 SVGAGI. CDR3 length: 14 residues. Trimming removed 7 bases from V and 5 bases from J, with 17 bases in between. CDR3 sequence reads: CASIPLGSWTEAFF. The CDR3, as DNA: TGTGCCAGCATCCCACTGGGCAGTTGGACTGAAGCTTTCTTT.

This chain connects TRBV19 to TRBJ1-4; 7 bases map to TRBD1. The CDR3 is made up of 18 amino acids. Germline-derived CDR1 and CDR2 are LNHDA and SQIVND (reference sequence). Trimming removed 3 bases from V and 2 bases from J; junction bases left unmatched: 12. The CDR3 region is CASSILRIRGATNEKLFF. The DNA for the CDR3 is TGTGCCAGTAGTATCTTAAGAATCAGGGGGGCGACTAATGAAAAACTGTTTTTT.

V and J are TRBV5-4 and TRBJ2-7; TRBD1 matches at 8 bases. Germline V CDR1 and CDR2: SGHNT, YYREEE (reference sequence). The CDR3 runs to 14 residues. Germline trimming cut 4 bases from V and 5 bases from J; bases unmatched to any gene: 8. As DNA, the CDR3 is TGTGCCAGCAGCGCTCGACAGGGGATCAACGAGCAGTACTTC. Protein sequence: CASSARQGINEQYF.

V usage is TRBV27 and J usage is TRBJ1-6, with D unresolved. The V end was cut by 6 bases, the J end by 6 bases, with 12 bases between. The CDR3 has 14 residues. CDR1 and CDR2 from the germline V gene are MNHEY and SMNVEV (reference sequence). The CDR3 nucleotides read TGTGCCAGCAGCCCCCGGGGATCTAATTCACCCCTCCACTTT. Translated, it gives CASSPRGSNSPLHF.

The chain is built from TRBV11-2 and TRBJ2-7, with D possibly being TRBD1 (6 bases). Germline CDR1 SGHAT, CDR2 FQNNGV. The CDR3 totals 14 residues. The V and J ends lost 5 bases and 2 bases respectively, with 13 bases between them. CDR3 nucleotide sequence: TGTGCCAGCAGCAAACCGGGACACCCCTACGAGCAGTACTTC. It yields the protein CASSKPGHPYEQYF.

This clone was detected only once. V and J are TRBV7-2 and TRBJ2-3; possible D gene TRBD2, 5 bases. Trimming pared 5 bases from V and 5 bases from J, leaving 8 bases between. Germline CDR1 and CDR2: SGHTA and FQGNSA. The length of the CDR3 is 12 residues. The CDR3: CASSPGGDTQYF. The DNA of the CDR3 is TGTGCCAGCAGCCCTGGAGGAGATACGCAGTATTTT.

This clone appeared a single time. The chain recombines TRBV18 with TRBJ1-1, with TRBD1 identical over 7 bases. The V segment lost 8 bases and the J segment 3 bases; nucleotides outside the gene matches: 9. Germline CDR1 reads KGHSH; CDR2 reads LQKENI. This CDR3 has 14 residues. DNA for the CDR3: TGTGCCAGCGCTTATCAGGGGGGACACACTGAAGCTTTCTTT. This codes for CASAYQGGHTEAFF.

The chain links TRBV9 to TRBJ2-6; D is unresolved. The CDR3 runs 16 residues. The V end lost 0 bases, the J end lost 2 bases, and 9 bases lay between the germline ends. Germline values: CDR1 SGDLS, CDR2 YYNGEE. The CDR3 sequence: CASSVASQAGANVLTF. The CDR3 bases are TGTGCCAGCAGCGTAGCGAGTCAGGCTGGGGCCAACGTCCTGACTTTC.

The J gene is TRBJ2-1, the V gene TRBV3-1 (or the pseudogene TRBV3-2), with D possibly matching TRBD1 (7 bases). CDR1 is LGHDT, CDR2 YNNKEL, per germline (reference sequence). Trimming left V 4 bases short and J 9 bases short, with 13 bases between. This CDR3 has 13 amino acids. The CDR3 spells CASSPTRGAEQFF. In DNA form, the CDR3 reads TGTGCCAGCAGCCCGACCAGGGGGGCTGAGCAGTTCTTC.

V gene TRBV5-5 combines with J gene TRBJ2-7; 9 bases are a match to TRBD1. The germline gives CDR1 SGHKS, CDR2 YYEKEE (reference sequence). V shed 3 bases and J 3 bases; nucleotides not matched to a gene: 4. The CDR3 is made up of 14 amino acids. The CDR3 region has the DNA TGTGCCAGCAGCTCGCCGACAGGGGGCTACGAGCAGTACTTC. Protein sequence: CASSSPTGGYEQYF. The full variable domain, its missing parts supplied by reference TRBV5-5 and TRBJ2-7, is DAGVTQSPTHLIKTRGQQVTLRCSPISGHKSVSWYQQVLGQGPQFIFQYYEKEERGRGNFPDRFSARQFPNYSSELNVNALLLGDSALYLCASSSPTGGYEQYFGPGTRLTVT.

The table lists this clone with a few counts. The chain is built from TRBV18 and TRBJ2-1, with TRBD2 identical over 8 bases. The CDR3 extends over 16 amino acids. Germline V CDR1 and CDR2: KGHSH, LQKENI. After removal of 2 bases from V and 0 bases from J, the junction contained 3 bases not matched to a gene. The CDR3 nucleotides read TGTGCCAGCTCACCAAATGCGGGGGGCTCCTACAATGAGCAGTTCTTC. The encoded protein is CASSPNAGGSYNEQFF. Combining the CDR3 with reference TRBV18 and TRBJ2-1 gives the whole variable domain NAGVMQNPRHLVRRRGQEARLRCSPMKGHSHVYWYRQLPEEGLKFMVYLQKENIIDESGMPKERFSAEFPKEGPSILRIQQVVRGDSAAYFCASSPNAGGSYNEQFFGPGTRLTVL.

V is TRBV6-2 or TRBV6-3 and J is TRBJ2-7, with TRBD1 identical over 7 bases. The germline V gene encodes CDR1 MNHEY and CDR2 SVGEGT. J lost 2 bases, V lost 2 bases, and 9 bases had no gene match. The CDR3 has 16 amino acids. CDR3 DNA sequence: TGTGCCAGCAGTTACCGAAACCAGGGGGTCCCCTACGAGCAGTACTTC. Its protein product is CASSYRNQGVPYEQYF.

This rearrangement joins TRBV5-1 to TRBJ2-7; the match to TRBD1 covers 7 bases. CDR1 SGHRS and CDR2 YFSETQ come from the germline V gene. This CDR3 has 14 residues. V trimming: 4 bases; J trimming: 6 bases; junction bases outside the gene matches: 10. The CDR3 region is CASSPLDRPGEQYF. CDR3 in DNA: TGCGCCAGCAGCCCCCTGGACAGGCCCGGCGAGCAGTACTTC.

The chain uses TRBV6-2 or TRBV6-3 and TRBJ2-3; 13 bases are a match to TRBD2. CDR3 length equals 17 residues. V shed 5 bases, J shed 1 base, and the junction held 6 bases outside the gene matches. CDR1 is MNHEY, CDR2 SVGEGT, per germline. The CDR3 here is CASSQGTSGARTDTQYF. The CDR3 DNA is TGTGCCAGCAGTCAAGGGACTAGCGGGGCGCGCACAGATACGCAGTATTTT.

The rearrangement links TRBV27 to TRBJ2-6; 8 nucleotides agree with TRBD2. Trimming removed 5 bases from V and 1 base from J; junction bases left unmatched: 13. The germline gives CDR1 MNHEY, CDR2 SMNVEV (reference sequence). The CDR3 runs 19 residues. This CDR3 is CASSPLPGTSASGANVLTF. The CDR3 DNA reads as TGTGCCAGCAGTCCCCTCCCCGGGACTAGTGCTTCTGGGGCCAACGTCCTGACTTTC.

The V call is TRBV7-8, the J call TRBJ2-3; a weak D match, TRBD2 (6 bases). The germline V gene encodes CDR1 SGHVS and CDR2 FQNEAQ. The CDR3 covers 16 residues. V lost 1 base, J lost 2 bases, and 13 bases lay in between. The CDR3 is CASSLGGAGFTDTQYF. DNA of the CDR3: TGTGCCAGCAGCTTAGGGGGCGCGGGATTCACAGATACGCAGTATTTT.